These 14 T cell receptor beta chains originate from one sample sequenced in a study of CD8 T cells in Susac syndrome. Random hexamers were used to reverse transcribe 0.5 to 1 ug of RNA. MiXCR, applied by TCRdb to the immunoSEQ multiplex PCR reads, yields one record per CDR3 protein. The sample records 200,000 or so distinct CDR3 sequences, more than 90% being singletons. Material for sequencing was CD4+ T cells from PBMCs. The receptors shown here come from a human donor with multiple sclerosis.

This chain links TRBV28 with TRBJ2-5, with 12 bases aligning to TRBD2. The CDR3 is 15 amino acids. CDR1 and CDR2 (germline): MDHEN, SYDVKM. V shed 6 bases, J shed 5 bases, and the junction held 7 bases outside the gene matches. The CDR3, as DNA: TGTGCCAGCAGGTCTAGCGGGAGGGCCCTGGAGACCCAGTACTTC. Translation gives CASRSSGRALETQYF.

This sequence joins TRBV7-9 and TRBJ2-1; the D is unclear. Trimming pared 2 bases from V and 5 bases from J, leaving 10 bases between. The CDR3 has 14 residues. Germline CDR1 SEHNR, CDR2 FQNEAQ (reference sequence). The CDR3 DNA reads TGTGCCAGCAGCTTAATGGTATCCCACAATGAGCAGTTCTTC. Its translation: CASSLMVSHNEQFF.

In nucleotides, the CDR3 is TGTGCCAGCAGTCCAAGGACAGGAAGCTCTGGGGCCAACGTCCTGACTTTC. It codes for CASSPRTGSSGANVLTF. This chain connects TRBV12-3 or TRBV12-4 to TRBJ2-6, with TRBD1 matching over 7 bases. The CDR3 consists of 17 residues. V shed 5 bases and J 0 bases; nucleotides not matched to a gene: 7.

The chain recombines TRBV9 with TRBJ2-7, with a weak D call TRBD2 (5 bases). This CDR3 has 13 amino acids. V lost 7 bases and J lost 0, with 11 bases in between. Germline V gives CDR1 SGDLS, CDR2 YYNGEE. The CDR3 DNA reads TGTGCCAGCTCACCGGGAATCTCCTACGAGCAGTACTTC. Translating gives CASSPGISYEQYF.

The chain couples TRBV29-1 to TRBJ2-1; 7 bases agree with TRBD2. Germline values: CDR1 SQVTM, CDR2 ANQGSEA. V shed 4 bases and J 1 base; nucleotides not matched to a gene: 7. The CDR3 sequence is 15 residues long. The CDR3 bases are TGCAGCGTTGGTGGGGGGGGACGATCCTACAATGAGCAGTTCTTC. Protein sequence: CSVGGGGRSYNEQFF.

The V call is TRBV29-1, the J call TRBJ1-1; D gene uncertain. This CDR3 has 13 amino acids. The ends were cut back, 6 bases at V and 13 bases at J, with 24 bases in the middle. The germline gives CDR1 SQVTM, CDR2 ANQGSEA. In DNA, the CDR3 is TGCAGCGTAGCTAGTCTGTATCCCCCTGCAGTTTTCTTT. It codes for CSVASLYPPAVFF. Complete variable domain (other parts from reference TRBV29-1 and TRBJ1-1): SAVISQKPSRDICQRGTSLTIQCQVDSQVTMMFWYRQQPGQSLTLIATANQGSEATYESGFVIDKFPISRPNLTFSTLTVSNMSPEDSSIYLCSVASLYPPAVFFGQGTRLTVV.

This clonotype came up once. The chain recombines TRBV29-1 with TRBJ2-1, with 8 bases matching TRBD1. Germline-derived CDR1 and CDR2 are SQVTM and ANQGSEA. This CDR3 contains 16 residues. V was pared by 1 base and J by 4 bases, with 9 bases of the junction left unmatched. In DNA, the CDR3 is TGCAGCGTTGAAGGTTGGGCAGGGGGCATGTACAATGAGCAGTTCTTC. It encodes CSVEGWAGGMYNEQFF.

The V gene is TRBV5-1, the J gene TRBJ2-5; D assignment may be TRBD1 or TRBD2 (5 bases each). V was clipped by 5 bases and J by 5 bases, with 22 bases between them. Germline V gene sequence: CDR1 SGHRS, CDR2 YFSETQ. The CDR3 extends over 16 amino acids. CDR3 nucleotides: TGCGCCAGCAGATATACGGGACCCTCGTTACGGGAGACCCAGTACTTC. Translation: CASRYTGPSLRETQYF. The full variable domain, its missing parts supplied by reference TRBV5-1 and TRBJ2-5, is KAGVTQTPRYLIKTRGQQVTLSCSPISGHRSVSWYQQTPGQGLQFLFEYFSETQRNKGNFPGRFSGRQFSNSRSEMNVSTLELGDSALYLCASRYTGPSLRETQYFGPGTRLLVL.

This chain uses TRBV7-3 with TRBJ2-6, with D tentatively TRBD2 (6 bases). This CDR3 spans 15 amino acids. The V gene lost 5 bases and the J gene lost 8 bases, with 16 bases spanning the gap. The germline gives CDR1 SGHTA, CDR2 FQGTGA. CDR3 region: CASSPPGRGSNVLTF. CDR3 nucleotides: TGTGCCAGCAGCCCTCCCGGCCGGGGGTCCAACGTCCTGACTTTC.

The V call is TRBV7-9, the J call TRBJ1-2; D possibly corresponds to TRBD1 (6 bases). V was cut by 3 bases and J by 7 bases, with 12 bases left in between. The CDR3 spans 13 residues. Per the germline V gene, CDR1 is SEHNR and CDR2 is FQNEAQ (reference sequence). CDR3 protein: CASSLGHWAGYTF. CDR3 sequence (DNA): TGTGCCAGCAGCTTGGGACACTGGGCTGGCTACACCTTC.

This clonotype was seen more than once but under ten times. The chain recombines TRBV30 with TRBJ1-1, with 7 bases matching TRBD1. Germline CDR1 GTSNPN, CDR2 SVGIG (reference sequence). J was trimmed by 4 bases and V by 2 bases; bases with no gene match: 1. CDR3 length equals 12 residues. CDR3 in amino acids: CAWSPGGTEAFF. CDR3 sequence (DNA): TGTGCCTGGAGTCCAGGGGGCACTGAAGCTTTCTTT.

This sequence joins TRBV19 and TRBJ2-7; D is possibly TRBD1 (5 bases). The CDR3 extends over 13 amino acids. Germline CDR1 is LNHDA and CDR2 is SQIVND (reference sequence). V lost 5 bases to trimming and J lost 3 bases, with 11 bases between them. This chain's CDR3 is CASSGQGGYEQYF. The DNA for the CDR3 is TGTGCCAGTAGTGGGCAGGGTGGCTACGAGCAGTACTTC.

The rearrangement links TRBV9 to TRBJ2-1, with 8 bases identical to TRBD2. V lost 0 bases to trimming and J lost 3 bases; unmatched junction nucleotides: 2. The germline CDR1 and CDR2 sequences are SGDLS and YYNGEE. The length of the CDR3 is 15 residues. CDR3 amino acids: CASSVASGYYNEQFF. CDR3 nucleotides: TGTGCCAGCAGCGTAGCTAGCGGGTACTACAATGAGCAGTTCTTC.

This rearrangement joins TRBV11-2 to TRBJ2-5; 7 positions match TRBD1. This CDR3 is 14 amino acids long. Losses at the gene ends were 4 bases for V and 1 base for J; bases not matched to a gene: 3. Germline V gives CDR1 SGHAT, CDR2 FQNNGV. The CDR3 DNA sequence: TGTGCCAGCAGCTGGGGGACAGTCCAAGAGACCCAGTACTTC. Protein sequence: CASSWGTVQETQYF.